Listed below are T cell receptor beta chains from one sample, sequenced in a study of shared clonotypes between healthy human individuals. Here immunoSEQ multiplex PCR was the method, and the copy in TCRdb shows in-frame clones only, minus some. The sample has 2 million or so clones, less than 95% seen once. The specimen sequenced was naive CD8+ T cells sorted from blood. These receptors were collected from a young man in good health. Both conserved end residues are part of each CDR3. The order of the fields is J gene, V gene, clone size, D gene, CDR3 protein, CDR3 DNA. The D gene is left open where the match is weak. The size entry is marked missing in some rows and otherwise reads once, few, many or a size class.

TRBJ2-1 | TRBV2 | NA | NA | CASSDMRTKGEQFF | TGTGCCAGCAGCGACATGAGGACTAAGGGTGAGCAGTTCTTC
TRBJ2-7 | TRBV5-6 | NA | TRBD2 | CASSFSAGVPEQYF | TGTGCCAGCAGCTTTTCCGCGGGAGTCCCCGAGCAGTACTTC
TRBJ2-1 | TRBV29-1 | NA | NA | CSVVRPYNEQFF | TGCAGCGTTGTAAGGCCCTACAATGAGCAGTTCTTC
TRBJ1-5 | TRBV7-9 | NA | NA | CASSLGYGRDDNQPQHF | TGTGCCAGCAGCTTAGGATATGGCAGGGATGACAATCAGCCCCAGCATTTT
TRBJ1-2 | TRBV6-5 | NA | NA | CASSYTDSYGYTF | TGTGCCAGCAGTTACACGGACAGCTATGGCTACACCTTC
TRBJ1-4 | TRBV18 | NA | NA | CASSLYGIASTNEKLFF | TGTGCCAGCTCACTTTACGGGATAGCGTCAACTAATGAAAAACTGTTTTTT
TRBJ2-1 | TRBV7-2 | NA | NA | CASSLDPNNEQFF | TGTGCCAGCAGCTTAGATCCAAACAATGAGCAGTTCTTC
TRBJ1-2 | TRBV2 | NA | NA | CASTEGPLYGYTF | TGTGCCAGCACGGAGGGTCCCCTCTATGGCTACACCTTC
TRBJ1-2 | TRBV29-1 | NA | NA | CSVQTGLYGYTF | TGCAGCGTTCAAACAGGCCTCTATGGCTACACCTTC
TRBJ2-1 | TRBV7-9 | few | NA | CASSPRDGAYNEQFF | TGTGCCAGCAGCCCCCGGGACGGGGCCTACAATGAGCAGTTCTTC
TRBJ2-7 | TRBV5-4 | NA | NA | CASSPQDNRNEQYF | TGTGCCAGCAGCCCGCAGGACAACCGGAACGAGCAGTACTTC
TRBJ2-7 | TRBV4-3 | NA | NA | CASSQEGVSAGELAYEQYF | TGCGCCAGCAGCCAAGAAGGCGTTTCCGCAGGTGAGCTTGCCTACGAGCAGTACTTC